This note documents a single T cell receptor (beta chain) sequence. Its specificity is not known. Sequenced by immunoSEQ multiplex PCR; TCRdb stores in-frame clones only, minus some. The sample consists of about 15,000 clones, more than 70% of them appearing once. This sample was taken from a study of T cells in localized non-small cell lung cancer. Study-wide results and caveats: Appearances in adjacent lung were noted for a median around 55 of the top 100 tumor clones. A single tumor region was sequenced, leaving heterogeneity possible. Uninvolved adjacent lung showed higher T cell clonality than tumor. The study linked higher blood T cell density to longer overall survival.

Germline V gene sequence: CDR1 SGHTA, CDR2 FQGTGA. This CDR3 is 14 amino acids long. Trimming cost V 1 base and J 7 bases, with 11 bases left between them. Sample: peripheral blood mononuclear cells, taken before any cancer treatment. The clonotype comes from a male donor older than 55 with stage II lung adenocarcinoma. The genes are TRBV7-3 and TRBJ2-1, with D perhaps matching TRBD2 (6 bases). The CDR3 nucleotides read TGTGCCAGCAGCTTAAGAGGTGGGGGGAATGAGCAGTTCTTC. As protein: CASSLRGGGNEQFF. Supplemented by reference TRBV7-3 and TRBJ2-1, the full variable domain reads GAGVSQTPSNKVTEKGKYVELRCDPISGHTALYWYRQSLGQGPEFLIYFQGTGAADDSGLPNDRFFAVRPEGSVSTLKIQRTERGDSAVYLCASSLRGGGNEQFFGPGTRLTVL.